The rows below give T cell receptor beta chains drawn from one sample of a study of beta chain features in type 1 diabetes. Assay used: immunoSEQ multiplex PCR; TCRdb lists only in-frame clones, some missing. The sample contains about 240,000 clones, about 14% of which appear only once. What was sequenced was naive CD4+ T cells from blood. All receptors come from a man younger than 40 with type 1 diabetes. Each CDR3 is given with its conserved first and last residue. The order of the fields is clone size, V gene, J gene, D gene, CDR3 protein, CDR3 DNA. D genes are given only for firm matches. A row's size may be missing; if present it is once, few, many or a size class.

clone_size: few
v_call: TRBV7-9
j_call: TRBJ1-1
d_call: -
cdr3_aa: CASSQQVNTEAFF
cdr3_nt: TGTGCCAGCAGCCAGCAGGTGAACACTGAAGCTTTCTTT

clone_size: few
v_call: TRBV4-2
j_call: TRBJ2-2
d_call: -
cdr3_aa: CASSQDRSNTGELFF
cdr3_nt: TGTGCCAGCAGCCAAGACAGATCGAACACCGGGGAGCTGTTTTTT

clone_size: -
v_call: TRBV29-1
j_call: TRBJ2-7
d_call: -
cdr3_aa: CSVEDQGGYEQYF
cdr3_nt: TGCAGCGTTGAAGATCAGGGAGGCTACGAGCAGTACTTC

clone_size: few
v_call: TRBV5-6
j_call: TRBJ2-1
d_call: TRBD2
cdr3_aa: CASSLAKASGRVGFF
cdr3_nt: TGTGCCAGCAGCTTGGCCAAGGCTAGCGGGAGGGTAGGGTTCTTC

clone_size: few
v_call: TRBV5-4
j_call: TRBJ2-5
d_call: TRBD2
cdr3_aa: CASSLGAREGQETQYF
cdr3_nt: TGTGCCAGCAGCTTGGGGGCGCGGGAGGGCCAAGAGACCCAGTACTTC

clone_size: few
v_call: TRBV11-2
j_call: TRBJ2-1
d_call: -
cdr3_aa: CASTTAGEQFF
cdr3_nt: TGTGCCAGCACCACCGCCGGGGAGCAGTTCTTC

clone_size: few
v_call: TRBV5-1
j_call: TRBJ2-3
d_call: TRBD2
cdr3_aa: CASSLDTGGGTQYF
cdr3_nt: TGCGCCAGCAGCTTGGACACGGGAGGGGGTACGCAGTATTTT

clone_size: few
v_call: TRBV20-1
j_call: TRBJ2-7
d_call: -
cdr3_aa: CSARAASEQYF
cdr3_nt: TGCAGTGCTAGAGCCGCCAGCGAGCAGTACTTC

clone_size: -
v_call: TRBV30
j_call: TRBJ1-2
d_call: -
cdr3_aa: CAWSMGGSNYGYTF
cdr3_nt: TGTGCCTGGAGCATGGGGGGATCTAACTATGGCTACACCTTC

clone_size: -
v_call: TRBV30
j_call: TRBJ2-1
d_call: -
cdr3_aa: CAWGQGTEQFF
cdr3_nt: TGTGCCTGGGGCCAGGGGACTGAGCAGTTCTTC

clone_size: -
v_call: TRBV5-1
j_call: TRBJ1-5
d_call: -
cdr3_aa: CASSLDGGAGQPQHF
cdr3_nt: TGCGCCAGCAGCTTGGACGGCGGGGCTGGCCAGCCCCAGCATTTT

clone_size: -
v_call: TRBV5-1
j_call: TRBJ1-1
d_call: -
cdr3_aa: CASSLVQGNTEAFF
cdr3_nt: TGCGCCAGCAGCTTGGTTCAGGGGAACACTGAAGCTTTCTTT

clone_size: -
v_call: TRBV7-9
j_call: TRBJ2-1
d_call: -
cdr3_aa: CASSLGTAGNEQFF
cdr3_nt: TGTGCCAGCAGCTTAGGGACTGCGGGGAATGAGCAGTTCTTC

clone_size: few
v_call: TRBV19
j_call: TRBJ2-1
d_call: TRBD2
cdr3_aa: CASSIPAFGRARNEQFF
cdr3_nt: TGTGCCAGTAGTATTCCGGCGTTCGGGAGGGCCAGGAATGAGCAGTTCTTC

clone_size: -
v_call: TRBV11-3
j_call: TRBJ1-1
d_call: -
cdr3_aa: CASSLVPGMNTEAFF
cdr3_nt: TGTGCCAGCAGCTTAGTCCCAGGGATGAACACTGAAGCTTTCTTT

clone_size: -
v_call: TRBV7-2
j_call: TRBJ2-1
d_call: TRBD1
cdr3_aa: CASSLFAGTGANEQFF
cdr3_nt: TGTGCCAGCAGCTTATTTGCCGGGACAGGGGCCAATGAGCAGTTCTTC

clone_size: -
v_call: TRBV7-2
j_call: TRBJ2-1
d_call: -
cdr3_aa: CASSLGIGGGVNEQFF
cdr3_nt: TGTGCCAGCAGCTTAGGTATCGGGGGAGGCGTCAATGAGCAGTTCTTC

clone_size: few
v_call: TRBV7-9
j_call: TRBJ2-3
d_call: -
cdr3_aa: CASSLATDTDTQYF
cdr3_nt: TGTGCCAGCAGCTTAGCGACAGACACAGATACGCAGTATTTT

clone_size: few
v_call: TRBV6-1
j_call: TRBJ1-2
d_call: -
cdr3_aa: CASRRDISDYGYTF
cdr3_nt: TGTGCCAGCAGAAGGGACATCAGTGATTATGGCTACACCTTC

clone_size: -
v_call: TRBV5-1
j_call: TRBJ2-7
d_call: TRBD1
cdr3_aa: CASTPTRDRPLSVYEQYF
cdr3_nt: TGCGCCAGCACCCCTACAAGGGACAGGCCCCTCTCAGTCTACGAGCAGTACTTC

clone_size: few
v_call: TRBV29-1
j_call: TRBJ2-3
d_call: -
cdr3_aa: CSVEDQAGRPDTQYF
cdr3_nt: TGCAGCGTTGAAGATCAGGCGGGACGGCCAGATACGCAGTATTTT

clone_size: -
v_call: TRBV11-2
j_call: TRBJ1-1
d_call: TRBD1
cdr3_aa: CASSTSLRDRGPTGAFF
cdr3_nt: TGTGCCAGCAGCACCAGCCTCCGGGACAGGGGGCCCACGGGAGCTTTCTTT

clone_size: few
v_call: TRBV27
j_call: TRBJ2-5
d_call: TRBD1
cdr3_aa: CASSPWTGQETQYF
cdr3_nt: TGTGCCAGCAGTCCCTGGACAGGGCAAGAGACCCAGTACTTC

clone_size: few
v_call: TRBV30
j_call: TRBJ1-1
d_call: TRBD1
cdr3_aa: CAWSVGTGGTEAFF
cdr3_nt: TGTGCCTGGAGTGTAGGGACAGGGGGCACTGAAGCTTTCTTT

clone_size: few
v_call: TRBV19
j_call: TRBJ1-2
d_call: TRBD1
cdr3_aa: CASSPRTGDIGGYTF
cdr3_nt: TGTGCCAGTAGTCCCAGGACAGGGGATATCGGTGGCTACACCTTC

clone_size: -
v_call: TRBV6-1
j_call: TRBJ2-5
d_call: TRBD2
cdr3_aa: CASSGQRVGRAPETQYF
cdr3_nt: TGTGCCAGCAGTGGCCAGCGTGTCGGGAGGGCCCCAGAGACCCAGTACTTC

clone_size: few
v_call: TRBV6-5
j_call: TRBJ1-1
d_call: TRBD1
cdr3_aa: CASSYDTPGQLTEAFF
cdr3_nt: TGTGCCAGCAGTTATGATACCCCGGGACAGCTAACTGAAGCTTTCTTT

clone_size: -
v_call: TRBV7-2
j_call: TRBJ2-7
d_call: -
cdr3_aa: CASSLGPDYEQYF
cdr3_nt: TGTGCCAGCAGCTTAGGGCCCGACTACGAGCAGTACTTC

clone_size: few
v_call: TRBV18
j_call: TRBJ2-3
d_call: TRBD1
cdr3_aa: CASSPSGTGGTDTQYF
cdr3_nt: TGTGCCAGCTCACCAAGTGGGACAGGGGGCACAGATACGCAGTATTTT

clone_size: -
v_call: TRBV14
j_call: TRBJ2-7
d_call: TRBD1
cdr3_aa: CASSRDPRTGGSYEQYF
cdr3_nt: TGTGCCAGCAGCCGAGACCCCCGGACAGGGGGCTCCTACGAGCAGTACTTC

clone_size: few
v_call: TRBV2
j_call: TRBJ2-3
d_call: -
cdr3_aa: CASSETGMGTDTQYF
cdr3_nt: TGTGCCAGCAGTGAGACAGGAATGGGGACAGATACGCAGTATTTT

clone_size: few
v_call: TRBV4-1
j_call: TRBJ1-5
d_call: TRBD1
cdr3_aa: CASSQDPTGNQPQHF
cdr3_nt: TGCGCCAGCAGCCAAGACCCGACAGGGAATCAGCCCCAGCATTTT

clone_size: few
v_call: TRBV2
j_call: TRBJ2-3
d_call: TRBD1
cdr3_aa: CASSVKGASTDTQYF
cdr3_nt: TGTGCCAGCAGTGTTAAGGGGGCGTCGACAGATACGCAGTATTTT

clone_size: few
v_call: TRBV10-3
j_call: TRBJ1-1
d_call: -
cdr3_aa: CAISKTVLVTEAFF
cdr3_nt: TGTGCCATCAGTAAGACAGTGCTGGTCACTGAAGCTTTCTTT

clone_size: -
v_call: TRBV5-1
j_call: TRBJ2-3
d_call: TRBD2
cdr3_aa: CASSFSGVTDTQYF
cdr3_nt: TGCGCCAGCAGCTTTAGCGGGGTCACAGATACGCAGTATTTT

clone_size: -
v_call: TRBV7-9
j_call: TRBJ2-3
d_call: TRBD1
cdr3_aa: CASLLGTGGTDTQYF
cdr3_nt: TGTGCCAGCTTGCTCGGGACAGGGGGCACAGATACGCAGTATTTT

clone_size: few
v_call: TRBV6-1
j_call: TRBJ1-4
d_call: -
cdr3_aa: CASSEDPGWREKLFF
cdr3_nt: TGTGCCAGCAGTGAAGATCCGGGATGGAGGGAAAAACTGTTTTTT

clone_size: few
v_call: TRBV5-1
j_call: TRBJ2-1
d_call: TRBD2
cdr3_aa: CASSPLGAGGNNEQFF
cdr3_nt: TGCGCCAGCAGCCCCCTAGGAGCGGGAGGCAACAATGAGCAGTTCTTC

clone_size: few
v_call: TRBV5-1
j_call: TRBJ2-7
d_call: -
cdr3_aa: CASSFSPPYGYEQYF
cdr3_nt: TGCGCCAGCAGCTTCTCGCCCCCCTACGGCTACGAGCAGTACTTC

clone_size: few
v_call: TRBV4-1
j_call: TRBJ2-2
d_call: TRBD2
cdr3_aa: CASSPGLASPVAGELFF
cdr3_nt: TGCGCCAGCAGCCCCGGACTAGCGAGTCCAGTAGCCGGGGAGCTGTTTTTT

clone_size: few
v_call: TRBV28
j_call: TRBJ2-7
d_call: -
cdr3_aa: CASTPPTGRSSYEQYF
cdr3_nt: TGTGCCAGCACCCCCCCCACAGGAAGGAGCTCCTACGAGCAGTACTTC

clone_size: few
v_call: TRBV30
j_call: TRBJ1-2
d_call: -
cdr3_aa: CAWSVNLVYGYTF
cdr3_nt: TGTGCCTGGAGTGTGAATCTAGTCTATGGCTACACCTTC

clone_size: -
v_call: TRBV30
j_call: TRBJ2-7
d_call: -
cdr3_aa: CAWSGGSPPGEQYF
cdr3_nt: TGTGCCTGGAGCGGAGGGTCCCCGCCTGGCGAGCAGTACTTC

clone_size: -
v_call: TRBV10-3
j_call: TRBJ2-3
d_call: TRBD2
cdr3_aa: CAISGGSGKADTQYF
cdr3_nt: TGTGCCATCAGTGGAGGTAGCGGGAAGGCAGATACGCAGTATTTT

clone_size: few
v_call: TRBV7-2
j_call: TRBJ2-1
d_call: -
cdr3_aa: CASSLGLRETHNEQFF
cdr3_nt: TGTGCCAGCAGCTTGGGCCTACGGGAGACCCACAATGAGCAGTTCTTC

clone_size: few
v_call: TRBV5-4
j_call: TRBJ2-3
d_call: -
cdr3_aa: CASSLPSVDTQYF
cdr3_nt: TGTGCCAGCAGCTTGCCCTCCGTGGATACGCAGTATTTT

clone_size: few
v_call: TRBV30
j_call: TRBJ2-7
d_call: -
cdr3_aa: CAWGPGQSSYEQYF
cdr3_nt: TGTGCCTGGGGTCCGGGACAAAGCTCCTACGAGCAGTACTTC

clone_size: -
v_call: TRBV19
j_call: TRBJ2-7
d_call: TRBD2
cdr3_aa: CASRRGLGVEQYF
cdr3_nt: TGTGCCAGTAGAAGGGGACTAGGAGTCGAGCAGTACTTC